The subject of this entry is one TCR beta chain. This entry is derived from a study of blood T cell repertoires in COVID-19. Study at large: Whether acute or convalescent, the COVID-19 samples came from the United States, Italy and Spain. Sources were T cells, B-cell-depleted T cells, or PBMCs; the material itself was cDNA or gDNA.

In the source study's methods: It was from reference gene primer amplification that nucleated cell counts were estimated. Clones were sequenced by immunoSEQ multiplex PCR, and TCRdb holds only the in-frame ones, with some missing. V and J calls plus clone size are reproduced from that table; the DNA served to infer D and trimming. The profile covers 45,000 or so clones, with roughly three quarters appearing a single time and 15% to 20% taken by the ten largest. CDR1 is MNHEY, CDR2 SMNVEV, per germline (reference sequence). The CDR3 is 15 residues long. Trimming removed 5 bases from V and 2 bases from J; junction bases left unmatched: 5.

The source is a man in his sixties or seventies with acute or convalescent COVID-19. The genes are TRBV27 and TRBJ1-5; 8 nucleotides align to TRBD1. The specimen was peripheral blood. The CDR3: CASSTDRGGNQPQHF. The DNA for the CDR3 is TGTGCCAGCAGTACTGACAGGGGAGGCAATCAGCCCCAGCATTTT.